This T cell receptor (beta chain) originates from a study of CD8+CD57+ T cells in acquired aplastic anemia (dated by TCRdb to the late 2010s). A note on the overall study: On average, sorted CD4+ and CD8+ cells yielded 3.2 ug of extracted DNA, with a range of roughly 0.18 to 30 ug. CD8+CD57+ expansion was defined as a frequency above the mean frequency observed in healthy subjects.

The patients picked for sequencing were ones in whom flow cytometry had shown an expansion of CD8+CD57+ cells. All patients had severe acquired aplastic anemia diagnosed by International Study of Aplastic Anemia and Agranulocytosis and Camitta criteria. At the time blood was sampled, none of the patients had received any therapy. In this study, sorted CD4+ and CD8+ T cells from the blood of healthy subjects and of severe aplastic anemia patients had their TCR repertoires deep-sequenced. Patients were enrolled in the USA under clinicaltrials.gov protocols 00001620, 01623167, 00001397, 00071045, 00081523 and 00961064. Ficoll-Paque density gradient centrifugation was used to isolate peripheral blood mononuclear cells. CD4+ and CD8+ T cells were sorted by FACS or magnetic beads before DNA extraction. This clonotype counts as medium-sized (0.01 to 0.1%). Its binding antigen is unknown. No base-level quality is on record; no much larger clone is a single base apart.

The CDR3 has 14 amino acids, counting the end cysteine and phenylalanine. Only the CDR3 portion is preserved as DNA: 42 bases, with reading frame beginning at the first base. CDR1 and CDR2 were assigned from the germline V gene (reference sequence) as DFQATT and SNEGSKA. The germline ends are 19 bases apart after V is trimmed by 4 bases and J by 7 bases. Profiling of TCR beta VDJ combinations and CDR3 sequences used genomic DNA as the template. An Illumina HiSeq 2000 was used for TCR repertoire sequencing. In the source study's methods: Repertoires were assessed using TRBV/TRBJ rearrangement plots, CDR3 size and DJ length profiles, and Simpson's diversity index. The most abundant DNA sequence in the deep sequencing data was defined as the immunodominant clone. CDR3 amino acid sequences were checked for sharing across subjects and were also compared against the VDJdb database and published repertoires. The public sequencing data were trimmed at Q25 with fastp and processed into clonotypes with MiXCR by TCRdb, which kept only in-frame beta chains. When rows share a CDR3 protein, they turn into one entry using the most common DNA and genes. TCRdb's processing, not the study's, gives the V and J calls here. Counted in this sample were roughly 100,000 distinct CDR3 sequences; roughly two thirds of them appeared once. The ten biggest clones cover roughly two thirds of the sample.

What the authors observed across the whole study: Twenty-nine CD8+ CDR3 sequences were found in both patients and controls but appeared to be highly expressed in patients and within the immunodominant clones of the patients. Between patients and healthy controls, no significant difference in CD8+ Simpson's diversity was found (P=0.060).

Sequenced material: sorted CD4+, CD8+, or CD8+CD57+ T cells (not recorded which) from PBMCs. The source of this sequence is a human donor with aplastic anemia. The receptor chain draws on TRBV20-1 and TRBJ1-1; the D gene is possibly TRBD1, with 5 bases matching. The DNA sequence is given as TGCAGTGCTAAGTCGGGCAGGGACCCCGGTGAAGCTTTCTTT. It specifies CSAKSGRDPGEAFF.